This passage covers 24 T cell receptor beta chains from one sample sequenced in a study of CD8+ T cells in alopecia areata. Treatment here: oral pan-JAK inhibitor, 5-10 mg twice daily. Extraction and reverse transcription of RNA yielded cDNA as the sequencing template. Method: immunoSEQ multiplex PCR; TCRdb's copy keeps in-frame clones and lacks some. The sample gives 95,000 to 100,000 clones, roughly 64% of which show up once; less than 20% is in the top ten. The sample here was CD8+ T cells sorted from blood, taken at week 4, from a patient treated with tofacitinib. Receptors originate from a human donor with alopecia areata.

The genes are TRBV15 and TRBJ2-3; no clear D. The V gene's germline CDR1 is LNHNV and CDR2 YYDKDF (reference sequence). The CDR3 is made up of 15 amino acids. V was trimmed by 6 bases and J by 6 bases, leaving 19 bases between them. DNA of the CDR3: TGTGCCACCAGTCAGGACGGGCTCCGGGTCGATACGCAGTATTTT. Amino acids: CATSQDGLRVDTQYF.

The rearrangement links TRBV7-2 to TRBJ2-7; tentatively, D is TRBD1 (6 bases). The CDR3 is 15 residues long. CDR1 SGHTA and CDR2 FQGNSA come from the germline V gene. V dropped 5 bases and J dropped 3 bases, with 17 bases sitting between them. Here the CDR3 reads CASSPFRGYGYEQYF. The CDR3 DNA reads TGTGCCAGCAGCCCCTTCAGGGGTTATGGCTACGAGCAGTACTTC.

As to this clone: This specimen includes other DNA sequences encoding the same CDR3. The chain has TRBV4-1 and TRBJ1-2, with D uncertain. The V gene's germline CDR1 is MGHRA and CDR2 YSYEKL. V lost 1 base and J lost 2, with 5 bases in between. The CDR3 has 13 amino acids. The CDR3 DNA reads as TGCGCCAGCAGCCAAGCTCCCAACTATGGCTACACCTTC. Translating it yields CASSQAPNYGYTF.

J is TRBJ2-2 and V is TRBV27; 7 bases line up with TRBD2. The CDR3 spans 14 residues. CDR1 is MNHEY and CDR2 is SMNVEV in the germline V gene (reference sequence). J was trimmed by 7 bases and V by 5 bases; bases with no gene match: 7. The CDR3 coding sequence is TGTGCCAGCAGTCCCCCGACTAGCATCGGGGAGCTGTTTTTT. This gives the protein CASSPPTSIGELFF.

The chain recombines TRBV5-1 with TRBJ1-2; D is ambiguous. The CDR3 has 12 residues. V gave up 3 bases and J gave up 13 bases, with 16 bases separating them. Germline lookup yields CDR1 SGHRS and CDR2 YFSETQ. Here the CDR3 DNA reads TGCGCCAGCAGCTCACAGAGTCCGGGTCTCACCTTC. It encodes CASSSQSPGLTF.

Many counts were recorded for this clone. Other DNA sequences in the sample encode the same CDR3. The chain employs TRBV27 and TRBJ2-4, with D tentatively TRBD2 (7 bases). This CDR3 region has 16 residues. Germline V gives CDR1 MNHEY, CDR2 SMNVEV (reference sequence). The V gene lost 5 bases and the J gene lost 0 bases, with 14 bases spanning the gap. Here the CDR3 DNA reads TGTGCCAGCAGTCCTAGGGGGGGGTTAGCCAAAAACATTCAGTACTTC. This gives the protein CASSPRGGLAKNIQYF.

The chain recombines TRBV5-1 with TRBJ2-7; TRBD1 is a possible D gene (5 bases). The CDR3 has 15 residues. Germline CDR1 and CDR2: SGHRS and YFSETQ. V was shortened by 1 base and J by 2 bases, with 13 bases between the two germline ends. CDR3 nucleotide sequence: TGCGCCAGCAGCTTGAAAACAGGCCTAGCCTACGAGCAGTACTTC. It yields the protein CASSLKTGLAYEQYF. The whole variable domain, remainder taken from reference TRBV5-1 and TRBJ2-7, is KAGVTQTPRYLIKTRGQQVTLSCSPISGHRSVSWYQQTPGQGLQFLFEYFSETQRNKGNFPGRFSGRQFSNSRSEMNVSTLELGDSALYLCASSLKTGLAYEQYFGPGTRLTVT.

This CDR3 is CASSFGDSYYGYTF. The CDR3 bases are TGTGCCAGCAGCTTTGGAGACAGCTACTATGGCTACACCTTC. The gene calls are TRBV5-4 and TRBJ1-2; possible D gene TRBD1, 5 bases. Trimming removed 2 bases at V and 3 bases at J, with 11 bases between. The CDR3 length is 14 residues. From germline, CDR1 is SGHNT and CDR2 YYREEE (reference sequence).

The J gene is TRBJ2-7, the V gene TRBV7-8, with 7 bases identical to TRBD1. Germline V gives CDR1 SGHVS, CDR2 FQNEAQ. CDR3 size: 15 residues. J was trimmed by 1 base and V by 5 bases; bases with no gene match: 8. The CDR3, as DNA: TGTGCCAGCAGCGGCACGACAGGGAATTCCTACGAGCAGTACTTC. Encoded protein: CASSGTTGNSYEQYF.

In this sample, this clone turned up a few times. The CDR3 sequence: CASSLAGEAYNEQFF. CDR3 bases: TGTGCCAGCTCGCTAGCGGGCGAGGCCTACAATGAGCAGTTCTTC. This chain uses TRBV18 with TRBJ2-1; 8 bases are shared with TRBD2. The CDR3 length is 15 residues. Per germline, CDR1 KGHSH and CDR2 LQKENI. Losses at the gene ends were 6 bases for V and 2 bases for J; bases not matched to a gene: 6. The whole variable domain, filled in from reference TRBV18 and TRBJ2-1, reads NAGVMQNPRHLVRRRGQEARLRCSPMKGHSHVYWYRQLPEEGLKFMVYLQKENIIDESGMPKERFSAEFPKEGPSILRIQQVVRGDSAAYFCASSLAGEAYNEQFFGPGTRLTVL.

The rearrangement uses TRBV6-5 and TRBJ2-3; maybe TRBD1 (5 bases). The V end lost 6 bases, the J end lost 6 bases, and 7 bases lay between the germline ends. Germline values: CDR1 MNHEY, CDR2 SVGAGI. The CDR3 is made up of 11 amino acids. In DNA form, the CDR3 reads TGTGCCAGCAGCAAGGGGGATACGCAGTATTTT. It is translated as CASSKGDTQYF.

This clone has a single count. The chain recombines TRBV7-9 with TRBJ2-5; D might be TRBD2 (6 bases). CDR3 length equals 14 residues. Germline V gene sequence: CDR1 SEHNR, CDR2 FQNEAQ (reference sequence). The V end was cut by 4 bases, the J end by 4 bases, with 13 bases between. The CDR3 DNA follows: TGTGCCAGCAGCTCCGTGGAGGGCACAGAGACCCAGTACTTC. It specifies CASSSVEGTETQYF.

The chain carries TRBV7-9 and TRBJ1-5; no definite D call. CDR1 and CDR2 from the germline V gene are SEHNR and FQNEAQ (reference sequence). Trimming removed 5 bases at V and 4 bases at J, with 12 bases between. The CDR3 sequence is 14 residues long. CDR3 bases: TGTGCCAGCAGCCCCTCTTTGGCAAATCAGCCCCAGCATTTT. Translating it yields CASSPSLANQPQHF.

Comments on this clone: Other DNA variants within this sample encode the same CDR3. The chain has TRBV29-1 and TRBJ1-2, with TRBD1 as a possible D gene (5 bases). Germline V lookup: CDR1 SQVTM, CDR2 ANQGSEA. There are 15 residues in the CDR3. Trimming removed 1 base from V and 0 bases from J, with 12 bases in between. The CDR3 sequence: CSVEGGVDTNYGYTF. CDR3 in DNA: TGCAGCGTTGAAGGGGGCGTAGATACTAACTATGGCTACACCTTC.

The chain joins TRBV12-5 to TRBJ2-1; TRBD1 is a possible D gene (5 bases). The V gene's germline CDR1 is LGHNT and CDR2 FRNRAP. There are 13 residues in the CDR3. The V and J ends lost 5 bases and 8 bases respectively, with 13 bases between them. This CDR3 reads CASGLGRRDEQFF. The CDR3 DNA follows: TGTGCTAGTGGTCTGGGGCGAAGAGATGAGCAGTTCTTC. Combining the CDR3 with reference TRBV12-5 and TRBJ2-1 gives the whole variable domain DARVTQTPRHKVTEMGQEVTMRCQPILGHNTVFWYRQTMMQGLELLAYFRNRAPLDDSGMPKDRFSAEMPDATLATLKIQPSEPRDSAVYFCASGLGRRDEQFFGPGTRLTVL.

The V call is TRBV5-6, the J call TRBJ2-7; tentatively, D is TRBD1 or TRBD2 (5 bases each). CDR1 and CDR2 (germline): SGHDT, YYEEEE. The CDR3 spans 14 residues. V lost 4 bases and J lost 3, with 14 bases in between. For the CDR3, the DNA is TGTGCCAGCAGCCTGGCTGGGGGAAGCTACGAGCAGTACTTC. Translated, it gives CASSLAGGSYEQYF. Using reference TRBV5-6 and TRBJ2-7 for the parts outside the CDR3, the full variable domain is DAGVTQSPTHLIKTRGQQVTLRCSPKSGHDTVSWYQQALGQGPQFIFQYYEEEERQRGNFPDRFSGHQFPNYSSELNVNALLLGDSALYLCASSLAGGSYEQYFGPGTRLTVT.

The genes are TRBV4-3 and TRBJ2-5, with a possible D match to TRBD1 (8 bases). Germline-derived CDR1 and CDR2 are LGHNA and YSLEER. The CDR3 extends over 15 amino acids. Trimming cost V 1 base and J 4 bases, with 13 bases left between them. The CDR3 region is CASSQGQGRAETQYF. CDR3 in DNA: TGCGCCAGCAGCCAAGGACAGGGGAGGGCAGAGACCCAGTACTTC.

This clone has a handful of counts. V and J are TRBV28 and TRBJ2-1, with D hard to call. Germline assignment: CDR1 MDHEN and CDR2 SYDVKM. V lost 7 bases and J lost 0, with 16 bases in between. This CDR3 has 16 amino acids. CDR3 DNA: TGTGCCAGCAAATTCGGGCTGCAGAGCTCCTACAATGAGCAGTTCTTC. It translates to CASKFGLQSSYNEQFF.

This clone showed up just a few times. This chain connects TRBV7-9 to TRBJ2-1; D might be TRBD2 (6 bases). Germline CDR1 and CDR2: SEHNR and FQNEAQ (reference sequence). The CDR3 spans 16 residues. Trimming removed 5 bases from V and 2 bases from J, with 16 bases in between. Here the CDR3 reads CASSPSSGPAYNEQFF. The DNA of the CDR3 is TGTGCCAGCAGCCCCAGCAGCGGGCCAGCCTACAATGAGCAGTTCTTC.

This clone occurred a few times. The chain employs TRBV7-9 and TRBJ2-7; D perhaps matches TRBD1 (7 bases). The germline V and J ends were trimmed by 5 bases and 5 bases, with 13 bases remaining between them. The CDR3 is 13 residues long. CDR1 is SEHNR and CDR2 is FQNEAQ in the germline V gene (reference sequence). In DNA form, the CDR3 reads TGTGCCAGCAGCCCGACAGGGAGGAACGAGCAGTACTTC. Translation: CASSPTGRNEQYF.

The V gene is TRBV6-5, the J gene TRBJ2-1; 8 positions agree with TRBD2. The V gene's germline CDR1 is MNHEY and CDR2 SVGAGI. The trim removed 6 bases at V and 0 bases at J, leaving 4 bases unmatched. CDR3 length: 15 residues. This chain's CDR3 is CASRKSGSSYNEQFF. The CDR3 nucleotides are TGTGCCAGCAGGAAAAGCGGGAGCTCCTACAATGAGCAGTTCTTC.

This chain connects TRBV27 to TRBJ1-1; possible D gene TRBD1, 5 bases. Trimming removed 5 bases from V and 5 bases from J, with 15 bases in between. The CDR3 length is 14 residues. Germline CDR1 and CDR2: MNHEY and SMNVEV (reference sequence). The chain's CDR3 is CASSKGHGGTEAFF. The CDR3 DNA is TGTGCCAGCAGTAAAGGACACGGAGGGACTGAAGCTTTCTTT.

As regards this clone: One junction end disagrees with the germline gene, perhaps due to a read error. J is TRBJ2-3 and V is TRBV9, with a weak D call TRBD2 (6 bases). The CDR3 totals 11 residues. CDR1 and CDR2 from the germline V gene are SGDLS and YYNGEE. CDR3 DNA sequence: TGTGCCAGCAGCGTAGGGTCCACGGGGGATTTT. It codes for CASSVGSTGDF.

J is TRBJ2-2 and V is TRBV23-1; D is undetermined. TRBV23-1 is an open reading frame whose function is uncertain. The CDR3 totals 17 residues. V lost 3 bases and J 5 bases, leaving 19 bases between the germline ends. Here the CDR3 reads CASSHGIRLVLTGELFF. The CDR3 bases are TGCGCCAGCAGTCACGGTATCCGGCTAGTACTGACCGGGGAGCTGTTTTTT.